The 23 T cell receptor beta chains listed next were all sequenced from one sample in a study of cytomegalovirus exposure and HLA in healthy donors. PCR was performed using 60 Vbeta and 13 Jbeta primers. TCRdb's copy holds only in-frame clones and misses some; the assay was immunoSEQ multiplex PCR. The sample holds 80,000 to 95,000 clones, about 63% seen once. Sequencing was performed on PBMCs. Receptors were obtained from a woman aged 30 to 39 in good health and CMV-seronegative.

The chain links TRBV7-9 to TRBJ1-3; D unclear. V lost 5 bases and J 0 bases, leaving 14 bases between the germline ends. Germline CDR1 reads SEHNR; CDR2 reads FQNEAQ (reference sequence). This CDR3 is built from 16 residues. The CDR3 protein is CASSGTRSYSGNTIYF. The CDR3 nucleotides are TGTGCCAGCAGCGGCACACGGAGCTACTCTGGAAACACCATATATTTT. The variable domain in full, with the rest retrieved from reference TRBV7-9 and TRBJ1-3, is DTGVSQNPRHKITKRGQNVTFRCDPISEHNRLYWYRQTLGQGPEFLTYFQNEAQLEKSRLLSDRFSAERPKGSFSTLEIQRTEQGDSAMYLCASSGTRSYSGNTIYFGEGSWLTVV.

There are a few counts of this clone. The rearrangement joins TRBV5-6 to TRBJ1-1; no clear D gene. The CDR3 sequence is 17 residues long. V was shortened by 1 base and J by 5 bases, with 21 bases between the two germline ends. Looked up from germline, CDR1 is SGHDT and CDR2 is YYEEEE. Here the CDR3 reads CASSLINSVWRWTEAFF. CDR3 sequence (DNA): TGTGCCAGCAGCTTGATAAACTCTGTCTGGAGGTGGACTGAAGCTTTCTTT.

This clone came up a few times. The chain has TRBV7-9 and TRBJ2-5; weak D call: TRBD1 (5 bases). From germline, CDR1 is SEHNR and CDR2 FQNEAQ (reference sequence). The CDR3 loop spans 16 amino acids. Trimming took 0 bases from V and 0 from J, leaving 11 bases between them. Written as DNA, the CDR3 is TGTGCCAGCAGCTTAGCGCAGGGCCGGTACCAAGAGACCCAGTACTTC. It is translated as CASSLAQGRYQETQYF. Based on the CDR3 plus reference TRBV7-9 and TRBJ2-5, the full variable domain is DTGVSQNPRHKITKRGQNVTFRCDPISEHNRLYWYRQTLGQGPEFLTYFQNEAQLEKSRLLSDRFSAERPKGSFSTLEIQRTEQGDSAMYLCASSLAQGRYQETQYFGPGTRLLVL.

This sequence joins TRBV29-1 and TRBJ1-1; the D gene is possibly TRBD1 (6 bases). This CDR3 is 16 amino acids long. CDR1 and CDR2 from the germline V gene are SQVTM and ANQGSEA. The V and J ends lost 6 bases and 4 bases respectively, with 24 bases between them. CDR3 DNA: TGCAGCGTCGGTATAGGGGGATGGACGGGTGGCACTGAAGCTTTCTTT. Protein sequence: CSVGIGGWTGGTEAFF.

This clone has more than one count but fewer than ten. The V gene is TRBV28, the J gene TRBJ2-7; TRBD1 is a possible D gene (6 bases). Trimming removed 5 bases at V and 5 bases at J, with 19 bases between. CDR3 length equals 15 residues. Germline CDR1 MDHEN, CDR2 SYDVKM. The CDR3 here is CASSPSGASRHEQYF. CDR3 sequence (DNA): TGTGCCAGCAGTCCCTCAGGGGCCTCGAGGCACGAGCAGTACTTC.

V is TRBV7-2 and J is TRBJ1-2; TRBD1 matches at 12 bases. V lost 5 bases and J lost 7; bases outside the gene matches: 8. This CDR3 has 15 residues. Per the germline V gene, CDR1 is SGHTA and CDR2 is FQGNSA. This chain's CDR3 is CASSLGGTGGSGYTF. As DNA, the CDR3 is TGTGCCAGCAGCCTAGGCGGGACAGGGGGCAGTGGCTACACCTTC.

The J gene is TRBJ2-5, the V gene TRBV5-1; 8 bases are a match to TRBD2. This CDR3 has 15 residues. CDR1 and CDR2 from the germline V gene are SGHRS and YFSETQ. Trimming removed 6 bases from V and 0 bases from J; junction bases left unmatched: 7. In nucleotides, the CDR3 is TGCGCCAGCACACCAGTAGCGGGGCACCAAGAGACCCAGTACTTC. This codes for CASTPVAGHQETQYF. Full variable domain (remainder filled in from reference TRBV5-1 and TRBJ2-5): KAGVTQTPRYLIKTRGQQVTLSCSPISGHRSVSWYQQTPGQGLQFLFEYFSETQRNKGNFPGRFSGRQFSNSRSEMNVSTLELGDSALYLCASTPVAGHQETQYFGPGTRLLVL.

This clone was recorded once. The rearrangement joins TRBV10-3 to TRBJ1-2; possible D gene TRBD1, 6 bases. Germline CDR1 is ENHRY and CDR2 is SYGVKD. V lost 7 bases and J lost 1, with 13 bases in between. CDR3 length: 14 residues. DNA for the CDR3: TGTGCCATCAACCGACAGGAAAATAACTATGGCTACACCTTC. Its protein is CAINRQENNYGYTF.

J is TRBJ2-7 and V is TRBV27; the match to TRBD1 covers 8 bases. Germline CDR1 MNHEY, CDR2 SMNVEV (reference sequence). The CDR3 loop spans 14 amino acids. J lost 4 bases, V lost 1 base, and 3 bases had no gene match. The chain's CDR3 is CASSLLGQVYEQYF. The CDR3 DNA reads as TGTGCCAGCAGTTTATTGGGACAGGTGTACGAGCAGTACTTC.

The chain combines TRBV4-1 with TRBJ1-1; no clear D. The CDR3 has 12 residues. V lost 0 bases and J lost 5, with 4 bases in between. Germline CDR1 and CDR2: MGHRA and YSYEKL. The chain's CDR3 is CASSQEYTEAFF. The CDR3 DNA reads TGCGCCAGCAGCCAAGAGTATACTGAAGCTTTCTTT.

J is TRBJ2-1 and V is TRBV11-2; no reliable D call. The germline CDR1 and CDR2 sequences are SGHAT and FQNNGV. The CDR3 runs 14 residues. Trimming removed 3 bases at V and 4 bases at J, with 10 bases between. In DNA, the CDR3 is TGTGCCAGCAGCTTGGGCAGGTCGTACAATGAGCAGTTCTTC. Its translation: CASSLGRSYNEQFF.

This chain links TRBV6-5 with TRBJ2-5; D uncertain. From germline, CDR1 is MNHEY and CDR2 SVGAGI. Trimming shortened V by 5 bases and J by 4 bases, and 11 bases separated the two germline ends. The CDR3 loop spans 13 amino acids. For the CDR3, the DNA is TGTGCCAGCAGTAAACCGTTCGGAGAGACCCAGTACTTC. Residues: CASSKPFGETQYF.

This clone was found a few times. This chain links TRBV6-5 with TRBJ1-1; 8 bases match TRBD1. Germline V gene lookup returns CDR1 MNHEY and CDR2 SVGAGI. J lost 6 bases, V lost 9 bases, and 6 bases had no gene match. This CDR3 is built from 12 residues. CDR3 amino acids: CASQDRASEAFF. CDR3 nucleotides: TGTGCCAGTCAGGACAGGGCTTCTGAAGCTTTCTTT.

V and J are TRBV27 and TRBJ2-3, with 14 bases matching TRBD2. The V gene end was trimmed by 10 bases and the J gene end by 4 bases; junction bases not matched to a gene: 7. Germline V gene lookup returns CDR1 MNHEY and CDR2 SMNVEV (reference sequence). This CDR3 has 15 residues. CDR3 DNA: TGTGCCACCCACCCGGGACTAGCGGGAGCAGATACGCAGTATTTT. Protein product: CATHPGLAGADTQYF.

The chain uses TRBV5-6 and TRBJ1-2; 9 bases fit TRBD1. After removal of 0 bases from V and 0 bases from J, the junction contained 6 bases not matched to a gene. Germline lookup yields CDR1 SGHDT and CDR2 YYEEEE. The CDR3 covers 17 residues. The chain's CDR3 is CASSLGQGERSNYGYTF. CDR3 bases: TGTGCCAGCAGCTTGGGACAGGGGGAGCGTTCTAACTATGGCTACACCTTC.

The chain uses TRBV25-1 and TRBJ1-4, with 9 bases identical to TRBD1. The ends lost 6 bases at V and 6 bases at J; junction bases unmatched: 5. This CDR3 has 14 amino acids. Germline CDR1 reads MGHDK; CDR2 reads SYGVNS. This chain's CDR3 is CASSRGQGDEKLFF. Written as DNA, the CDR3 is TGTGCCAGCAGCAGGGGACAGGGCGATGAAAAACTGTTTTTT.

The CDR3 nucleotides read TGTGCCAGCAGCTTACGCCAGTTAGAGGGAGCAAGCAACAATGAGCAGTTCTTC. Translation gives CASSLRQLEGASNNEQFF. The gene calls are TRBV7-7 and TRBJ2-1; D perhaps matches TRBD2 (5 bases). The CDR3 contains 18 residues. Trimming took off 2 bases at V and 5 bases at J, with 22 bases between the two ends. Looked up from germline, CDR1 is SSHAT and CDR2 is FNYEAQ (reference sequence).

A single count supports this clone. V and J are TRBV7-9 and TRBJ1-1; D ambiguous. The ends were cut back, 5 bases at V and 0 bases at J, with 16 bases in the middle. This CDR3 comprises 16 residues. The germline V gene has CDR1 SEHNR and CDR2 FQNEAQ (reference sequence). The CDR3 region is CASSRLVGTMNTEAFF. CDR3 nucleotides: TGTGCCAGCAGCCGTTTGGTCGGAACTATGAACACTGAAGCTTTCTTT.

The rearrangement uses TRBV11-3 and TRBJ1-6; D gene unclear. The V end lost 0 bases, the J end lost 8 bases, and 11 bases lay between the germline ends. The CDR3 has 15 amino acids. Per the germline V gene, CDR1 is SGHNT and CDR2 is YENEEA. In nucleotides, the CDR3 is TGTGCCAGCAGCTTAGATGGGCGCGGGGATTCACCCCTCCACTTT. The encoded protein is CASSLDGRGDSPLHF. The whole variable domain, remainder taken from reference TRBV11-3 and TRBJ1-6, is EAGVVQSPRYKIIEKKQPVAFWCNPISGHNTLYWYLQNLGQGPELLIRYENEEAVDDSQLPKDRFSAERLKGVDSTLKIQPAELGDSAVYLCASSLDGRGDSPLHFGNGTRLTVT.

This clone was seen a handful of times. The gene calls are TRBV7-7 and TRBJ1-5; 7 nucleotides align to TRBD1. In germline, CDR1 is SSHAT, CDR2 FNYEAQ (reference sequence). The CDR3 loop spans 16 amino acids. V lost 5 bases, J lost 2 bases, and 9 bases stayed unmatched. The CDR3 sequence is CASSGQDRRRNQPQHF. CDR3 in DNA: TGTGCCAGCAGCGGACAGGACAGGCGGCGCAATCAGCCCCAGCATTTT.

The chain is built from TRBV6-1 and TRBJ1-1; D ambiguous. This CDR3 region has 14 residues. V lost 6 bases and J lost 3, with 14 bases in between. CDR1 is MNHNS and CDR2 is SASEGT in the germline V gene. CDR3 residues: CASRDWVVDTEAFF. CDR3 nucleotide sequence: TGTGCCAGCAGAGACTGGGTAGTGGACACTGAAGCTTTCTTT.

The chain recombines TRBV5-1 with TRBJ2-5; 12 nucleotides match TRBD2. V shed 5 bases, J shed 5 bases, and the junction held 7 bases outside the gene matches. CDR3 size: 15 residues. CDR1 and CDR2 from the germline V gene are SGHRS and YFSETQ. The CDR3 sequence: CASRATSGSSETQYF. The CDR3 DNA sequence: TGCGCCAGCAGAGCGACTAGCGGGAGTTCTGAGACCCAGTACTTC.

This clone was picked up one time. The chain has TRBV30 and TRBJ1-1; D call uncertain. The CDR3 has 13 residues. The germline V gene encodes CDR1 GTSNPN and CDR2 SVGIG (reference sequence). V gave up 4 bases and J gave up 6 bases, with 15 bases separating them. The CDR3 loop is CAWIGLGRAEAFF. CDR3 nucleotide sequence: TGTGCCTGGATTGGCTTAGGGAGGGCTGAAGCTTTCTTT.